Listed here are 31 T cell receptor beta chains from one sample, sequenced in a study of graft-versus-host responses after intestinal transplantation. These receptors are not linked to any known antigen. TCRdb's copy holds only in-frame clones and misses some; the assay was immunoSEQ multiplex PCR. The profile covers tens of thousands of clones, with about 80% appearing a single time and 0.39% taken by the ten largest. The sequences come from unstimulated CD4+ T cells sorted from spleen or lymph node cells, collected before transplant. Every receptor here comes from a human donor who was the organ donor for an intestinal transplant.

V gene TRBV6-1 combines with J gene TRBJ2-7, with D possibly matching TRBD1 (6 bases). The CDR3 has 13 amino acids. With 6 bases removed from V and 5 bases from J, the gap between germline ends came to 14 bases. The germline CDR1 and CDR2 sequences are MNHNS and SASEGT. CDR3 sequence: CASRTTSGDEQYV. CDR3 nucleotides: TGTGCCAGCAGAACTACCTCAGGGGACGAGCAGTACGTC.

CDR3 DNA: TGTGCCAGCAGGTCGGGGTACAATGAGCAGTTCTTC. Translation: CASRSGYNEQFF. The V call is TRBV27, the J call TRBJ2-1; maybe TRBD2 (5 bases). The germline V gene has CDR1 MNHEY and CDR2 SMNVEV (reference sequence). The ends were cut back, 6 bases at V and 4 bases at J, with 7 bases in the middle. The CDR3 has 12 amino acids.

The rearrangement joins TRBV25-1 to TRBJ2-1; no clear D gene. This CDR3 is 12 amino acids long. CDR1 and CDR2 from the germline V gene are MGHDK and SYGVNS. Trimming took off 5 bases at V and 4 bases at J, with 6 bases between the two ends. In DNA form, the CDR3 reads TGTGCCAGCAGTACATCTTACAATGAGCAGTTCTTC. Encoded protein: CASSTSYNEQFF.

CDR3: CASSGEQGFESPLHF. In DNA, the CDR3 is TGTGCCAGCAGCGGCGAACAGGGATTTGAGTCACCCCTCCACTTT. The gene calls are TRBV7-6 and TRBJ1-6; weak D call: TRBD1 (6 bases). V lost 5 bases to trimming and J lost 10 bases, with 18 bases between them. The CDR3 is 15 residues long. The germline gives CDR1 SGHVS, CDR2 FNYEAQ.

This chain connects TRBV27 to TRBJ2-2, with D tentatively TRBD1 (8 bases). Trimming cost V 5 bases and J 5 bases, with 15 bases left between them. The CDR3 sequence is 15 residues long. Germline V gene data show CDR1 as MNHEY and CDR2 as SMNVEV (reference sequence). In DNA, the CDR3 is TGTGCCAGCAGTACCTACAGGGGGGGAACCGGGGAGCTGTTTTTT. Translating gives CASSTYRGGTGELFF.

For the CDR3, the DNA is TGTGCCAGCAGCGTCTCAAGCGGGGGGGCTCAAGAGACCCAGTACTTC. Residues: CASSVSSGGAQETQYF. The chain is built from TRBV9 and TRBJ2-5; 10 bases align to TRBD2. This CDR3 region has 16 residues. CDR1 is SGDLS and CDR2 is YYNGEE in the germline V gene. V was pared by 2 bases and J by 2 bases, with 6 bases of the junction left unmatched.

CDR3 residues: CASSLAGTLNEQFF. The CDR3 DNA sequence: TGTGCCAGCAGCTTAGCCGGGACATTAAATGAGCAGTTCTTC. The chain uses TRBV11-2 and TRBJ2-1, with a tentative D call TRBD1 (6 bases). The V and J ends lost 1 base and 7 bases respectively, with 11 bases between them. The CDR3 runs 14 residues. From germline, CDR1 is SGHAT and CDR2 FQNNGV.

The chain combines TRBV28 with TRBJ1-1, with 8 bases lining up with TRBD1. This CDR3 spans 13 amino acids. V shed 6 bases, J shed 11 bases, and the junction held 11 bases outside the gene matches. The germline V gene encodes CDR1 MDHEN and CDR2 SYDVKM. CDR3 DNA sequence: TGTGCCAGCAGCATTGGACAGGGAGGACGGGCTTTCTTT. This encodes CASSIGQGGRAFF.

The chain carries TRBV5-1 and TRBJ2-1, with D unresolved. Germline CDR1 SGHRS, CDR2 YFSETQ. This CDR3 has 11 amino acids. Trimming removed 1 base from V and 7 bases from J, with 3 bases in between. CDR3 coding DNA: TGCGCCAGCAGCTTGTCGAATGAGCAGTTCTTC. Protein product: CASSLSNEQFF.

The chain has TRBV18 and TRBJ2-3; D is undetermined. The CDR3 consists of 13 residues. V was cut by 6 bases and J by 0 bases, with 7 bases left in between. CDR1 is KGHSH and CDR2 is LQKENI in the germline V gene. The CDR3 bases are TGTGCCAGCTCCCCAAGCAGCACAGATACGCAGTATTTT. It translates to CASSPSSTDTQYF.

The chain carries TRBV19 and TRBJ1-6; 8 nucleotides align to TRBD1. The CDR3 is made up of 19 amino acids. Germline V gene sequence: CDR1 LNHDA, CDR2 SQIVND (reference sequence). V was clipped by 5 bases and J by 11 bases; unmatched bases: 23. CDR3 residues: CASSVYWGESTGGSTPLHF. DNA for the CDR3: TGTGCCAGTAGTGTCTATTGGGGAGAATCTACAGGGGGATCTACACCCCTCCACTTT.

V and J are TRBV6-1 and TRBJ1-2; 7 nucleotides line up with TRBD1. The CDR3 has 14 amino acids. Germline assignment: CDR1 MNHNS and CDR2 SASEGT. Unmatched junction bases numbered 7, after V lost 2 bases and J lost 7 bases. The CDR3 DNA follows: TGTGCCAGCAGTGAAACAGGGGCCCGTCGTGGCTACACCTTC. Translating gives CASSETGARRGYTF.

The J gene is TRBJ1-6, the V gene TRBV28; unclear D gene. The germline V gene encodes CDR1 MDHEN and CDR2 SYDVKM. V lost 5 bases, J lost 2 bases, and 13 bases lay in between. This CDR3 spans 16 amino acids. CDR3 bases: TGTGCCAGCAGTCCCTCCCGCACGGCCTATAATTCACCCCTCCACTTT. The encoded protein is CASSPSRTAYNSPLHF.

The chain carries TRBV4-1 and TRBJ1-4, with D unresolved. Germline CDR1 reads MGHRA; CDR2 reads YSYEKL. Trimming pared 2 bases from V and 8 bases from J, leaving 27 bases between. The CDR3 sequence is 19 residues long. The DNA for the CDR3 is TGCGCCAGCAGCCAAACGTCAAGTATGGGAGCGGTGGTAGGCGAAAAACTGTTTTTT. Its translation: CASSQTSSMGAVVGEKLFF.

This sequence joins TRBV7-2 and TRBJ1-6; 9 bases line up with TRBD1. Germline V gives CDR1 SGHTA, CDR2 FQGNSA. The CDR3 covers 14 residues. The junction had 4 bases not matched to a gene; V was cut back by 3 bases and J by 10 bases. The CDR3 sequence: CASSFTGGESPLHF. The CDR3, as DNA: TGTGCCAGCAGCTTTACAGGGGGCGAGTCACCCCTCCACTTT.

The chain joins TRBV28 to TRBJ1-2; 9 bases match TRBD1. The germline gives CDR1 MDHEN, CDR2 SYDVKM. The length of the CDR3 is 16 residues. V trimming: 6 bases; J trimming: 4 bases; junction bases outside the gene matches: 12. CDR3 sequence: CASRNVGQGTLYGYTF. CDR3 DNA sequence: TGTGCCAGCAGGAACGTAGGACAGGGGACCCTCTATGGCTACACCTTC.

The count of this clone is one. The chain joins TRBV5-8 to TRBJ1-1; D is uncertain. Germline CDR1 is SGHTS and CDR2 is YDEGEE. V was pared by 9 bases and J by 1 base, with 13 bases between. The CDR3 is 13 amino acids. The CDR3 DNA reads TGTGCCACCCCTCGGGAATCGAACACTGAAGCTTTCTTT. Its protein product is CATPRESNTEAFF.

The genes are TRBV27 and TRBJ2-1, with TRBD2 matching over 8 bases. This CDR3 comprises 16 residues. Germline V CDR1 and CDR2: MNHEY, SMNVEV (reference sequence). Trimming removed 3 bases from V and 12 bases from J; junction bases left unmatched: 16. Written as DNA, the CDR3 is TGTGCCAGCAGTTTCACGGTTATCCTAGCGGGCAATCTGCAGTTCTTC. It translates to CASSFTVILAGNLQFF.

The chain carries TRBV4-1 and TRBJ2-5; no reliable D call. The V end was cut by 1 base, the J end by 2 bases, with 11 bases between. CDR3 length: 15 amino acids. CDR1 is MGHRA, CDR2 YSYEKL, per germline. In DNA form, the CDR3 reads TGCGCCAGCAGCCAAGCCCGAACCGGGCAAGAGACCCAGTACTTC. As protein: CASSQARTGQETQYF.

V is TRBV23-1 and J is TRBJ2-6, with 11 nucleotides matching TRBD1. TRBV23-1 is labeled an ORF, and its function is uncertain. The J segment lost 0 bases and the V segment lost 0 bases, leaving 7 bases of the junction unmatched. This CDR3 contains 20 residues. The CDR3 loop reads CASSQSFGDRGSSGANVLTF. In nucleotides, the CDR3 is TGCGCCAGCAGTCAATCTTTCGGGGACAGGGGGTCCTCTGGGGCCAACGTCCTGACTTTC.

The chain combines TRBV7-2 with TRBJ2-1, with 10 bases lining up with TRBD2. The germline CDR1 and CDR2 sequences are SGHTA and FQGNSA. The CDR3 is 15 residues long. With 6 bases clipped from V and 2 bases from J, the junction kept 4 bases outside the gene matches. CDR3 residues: CASSQSGGAYNEQFF. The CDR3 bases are TGTGCCAGCAGTCAAAGCGGGGGGGCCTACAATGAGCAGTTCTTC.

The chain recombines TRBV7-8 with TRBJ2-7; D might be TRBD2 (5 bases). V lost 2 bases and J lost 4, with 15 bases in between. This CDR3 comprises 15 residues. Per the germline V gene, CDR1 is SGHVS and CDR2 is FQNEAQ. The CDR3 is CASSLFRTEVYEQYV. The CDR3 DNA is TGTGCCAGCAGCTTATTTAGGACGGAGGTGTACGAGCAGTACGTC.

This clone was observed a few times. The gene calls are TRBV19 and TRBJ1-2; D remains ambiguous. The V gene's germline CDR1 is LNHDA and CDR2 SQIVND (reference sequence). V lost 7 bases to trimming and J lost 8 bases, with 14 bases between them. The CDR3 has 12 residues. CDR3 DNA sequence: TGTGCCAGTAATGGGCCACTGGTGGGCTACACCTTC. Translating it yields CASNGPLVGYTF.

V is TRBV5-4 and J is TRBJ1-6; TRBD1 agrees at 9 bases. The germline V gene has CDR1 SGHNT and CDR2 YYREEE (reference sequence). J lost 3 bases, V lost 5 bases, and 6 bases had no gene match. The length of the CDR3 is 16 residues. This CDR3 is CASRPRQGGYNSPLHF. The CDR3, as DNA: TGTGCCAGCAGACCTCGACAGGGGGGCTATAATTCACCCCTCCACTTT. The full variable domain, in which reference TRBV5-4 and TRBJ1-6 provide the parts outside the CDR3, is ETGVTQSPTHLIKTRGQQVTLRCSSQSGHNTVSWYQQALGQGPQFIFQYYREEENGRGNFPPRFSGLQFPNYSSELNVNALELDDSALYLCASRPRQGGYNSPLHFGNGTRLTVT.

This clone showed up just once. CDR3: CASSPIAGGPIKGELFF. The CDR3 nucleotides read TGTGCCAGCAGTCCTATAGCGGGGGGGCCAATTAAAGGGGAGCTGTTTTTT. This chain joins TRBV28 and TRBJ2-2; 11 nucleotides match TRBD2. Per germline, CDR1 MDHEN and CDR2 SYDVKM. The CDR3 runs 17 residues. Germline trimming cut 5 bases from V and 8 bases from J; bases unmatched to any gene: 13.

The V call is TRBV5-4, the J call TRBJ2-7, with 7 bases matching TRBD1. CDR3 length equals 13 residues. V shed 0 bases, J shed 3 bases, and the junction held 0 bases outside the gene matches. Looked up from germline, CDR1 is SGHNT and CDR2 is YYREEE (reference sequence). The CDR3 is CASSLDRGYEQYV. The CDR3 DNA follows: TGTGCCAGCAGCTTGGACAGGGGCTACGAGCAGTACGTC.

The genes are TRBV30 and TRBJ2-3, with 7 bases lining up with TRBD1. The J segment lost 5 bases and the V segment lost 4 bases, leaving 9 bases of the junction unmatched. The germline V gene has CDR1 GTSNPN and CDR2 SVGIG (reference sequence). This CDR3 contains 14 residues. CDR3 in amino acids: CAWIERGLEDTQYF. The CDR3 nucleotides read TGTGCCTGGATAGAGAGGGGGCTGGAAGATACGCAGTATTTT.

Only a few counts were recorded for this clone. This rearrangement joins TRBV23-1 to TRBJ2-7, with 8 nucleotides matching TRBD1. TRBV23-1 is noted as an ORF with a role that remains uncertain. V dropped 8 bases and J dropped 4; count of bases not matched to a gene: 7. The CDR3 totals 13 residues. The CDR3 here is CASQVGDRYEQYV. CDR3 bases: TGCGCCAGCCAAGTGGGGGACAGGTACGAGCAGTACGTC.

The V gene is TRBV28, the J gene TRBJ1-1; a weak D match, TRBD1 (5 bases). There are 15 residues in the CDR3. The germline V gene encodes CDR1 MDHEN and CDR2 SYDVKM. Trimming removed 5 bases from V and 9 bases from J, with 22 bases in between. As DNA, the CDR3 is TGTGCCAGCAGTACGGGACCGGGGGTCATTGATAAAGCTTTCTTT. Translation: CASSTGPGVIDKAFF.

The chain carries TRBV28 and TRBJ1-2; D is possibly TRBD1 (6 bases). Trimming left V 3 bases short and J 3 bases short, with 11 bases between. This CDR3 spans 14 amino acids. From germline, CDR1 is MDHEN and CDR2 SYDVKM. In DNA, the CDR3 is TGTGCCAGCAGTTTCCCCGGGACATACTATGGCTACACCTTC. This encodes CASSFPGTYYGYTF.

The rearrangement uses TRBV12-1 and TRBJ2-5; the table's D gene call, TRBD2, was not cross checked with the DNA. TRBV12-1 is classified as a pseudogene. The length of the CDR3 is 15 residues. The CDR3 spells CASSPGLAVVDTQYF. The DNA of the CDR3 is TGTGCCAGCAGCCCCGGACTAGCGGTAGTTGATACCCAGTACTTC.